The clone carrying this T cell receptor beta chain came up many times. Amplification of TCR beta CDR3 regions was performed using RNA transcripts as template. The study used the HTBI primer set for a first-round RT-PCR of the TCR CDR3. TCRdb re-derived calls from the multiplex PCR reads in MiXCR, one entry per CDR3 protein. In the table there are roughly 800,000 distinct CDR3 sequences, roughly 40% of which are singletons. This entry is derived from a study of T cells in Graves' hyperthyroidism and ophthalmopathy. The CDR3 spans 12 residues. Trimming shortened V by 0 bases and J by 4 bases, and 4 bases separated the two germline ends. Germline V gives CDR1 SGHRS, CDR2 YFSETQ.

This clonotype was obtained from a man aged 18-30 years with Graves' hyperthyroidism. This chain links TRBV5-1 with TRBJ1-1; D gene unclear. The material sequenced was blood. For the CDR3, the DNA is TGCGCCAGCAGCTTGGAGAGCACTGAAGCTTTCTTT. It is translated as CASSLESTEAFF.